Listed here is a single T cell receptor (beta chain). The antigen remains undetermined. A clone one base away is much larger, so this may be a read error. The sample originates from a study of glioma-infiltrating T cells. TCR alpha and beta CDR3 regions were amplified from RNA using iRepertoire nested multiplex PCR. Input was roughly 100-450 ng of tissue mRNA or PBMC total RNA. TCRdb reprocessed the multiplex PCR reads with MiXCR, giving one entry per CDR3 protein. The sample records around 190,000 distinct CDR3 sequences, approximately 40% being singletons. The germline V gene has CDR1 LGHDT and CDR2 YNNKEL (reference sequence). CDR3 length: 13 amino acids. Study-wide results and limits: CDR3 overlap between tissue and blood was very small. Gliomas, especially low-grade, showed above-expected tissue-blood divergence; non-neoplastic patients showed below.

Input material: glioma tissue, nonneoplastic brain tissue, or PBMCs (not recorded which). This clonotype was obtained from a human donor with low-grade glioma or glioblastoma, undergoing nonglioma brain surgery, or in good health (not recorded which). The chain is built from TRBV3-1 and TRBJ1-1, with no clear D. The CDR3 sequence is CASSQELNAEAFF. In DNA form, the CDR3 reads TGTGCCAGCAGCCAGGAATTGAACGCTGAAGCTTTCTTT.